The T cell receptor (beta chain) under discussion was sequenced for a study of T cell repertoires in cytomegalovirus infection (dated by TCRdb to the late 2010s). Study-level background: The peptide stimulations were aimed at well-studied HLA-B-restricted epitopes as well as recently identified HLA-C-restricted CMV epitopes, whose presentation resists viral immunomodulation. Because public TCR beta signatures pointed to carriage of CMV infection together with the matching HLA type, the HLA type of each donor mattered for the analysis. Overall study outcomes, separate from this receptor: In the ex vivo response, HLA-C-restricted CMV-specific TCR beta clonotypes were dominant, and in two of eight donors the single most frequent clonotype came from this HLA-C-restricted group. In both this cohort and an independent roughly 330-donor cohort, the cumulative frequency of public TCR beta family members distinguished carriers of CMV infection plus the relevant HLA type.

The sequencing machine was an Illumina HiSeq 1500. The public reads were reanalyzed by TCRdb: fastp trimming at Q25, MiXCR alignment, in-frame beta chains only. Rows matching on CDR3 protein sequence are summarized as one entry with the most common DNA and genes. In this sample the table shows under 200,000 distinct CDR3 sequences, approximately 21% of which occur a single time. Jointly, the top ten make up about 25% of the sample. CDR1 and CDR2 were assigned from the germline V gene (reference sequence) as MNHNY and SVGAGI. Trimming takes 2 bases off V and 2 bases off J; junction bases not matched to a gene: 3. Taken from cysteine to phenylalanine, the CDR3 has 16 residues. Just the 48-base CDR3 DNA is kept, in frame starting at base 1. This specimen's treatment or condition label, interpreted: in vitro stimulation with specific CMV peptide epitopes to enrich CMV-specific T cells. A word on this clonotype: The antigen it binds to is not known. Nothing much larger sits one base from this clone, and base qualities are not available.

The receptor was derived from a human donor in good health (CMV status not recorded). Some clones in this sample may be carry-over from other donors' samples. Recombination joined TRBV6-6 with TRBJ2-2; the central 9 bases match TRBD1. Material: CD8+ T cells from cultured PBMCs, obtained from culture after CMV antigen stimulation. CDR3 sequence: CASSYRGQGNTGELFF. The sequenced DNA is TGTGCCAGCAGTTACCGGGGACAGGGCAACACCGGGGAGCTGTTTTTT.